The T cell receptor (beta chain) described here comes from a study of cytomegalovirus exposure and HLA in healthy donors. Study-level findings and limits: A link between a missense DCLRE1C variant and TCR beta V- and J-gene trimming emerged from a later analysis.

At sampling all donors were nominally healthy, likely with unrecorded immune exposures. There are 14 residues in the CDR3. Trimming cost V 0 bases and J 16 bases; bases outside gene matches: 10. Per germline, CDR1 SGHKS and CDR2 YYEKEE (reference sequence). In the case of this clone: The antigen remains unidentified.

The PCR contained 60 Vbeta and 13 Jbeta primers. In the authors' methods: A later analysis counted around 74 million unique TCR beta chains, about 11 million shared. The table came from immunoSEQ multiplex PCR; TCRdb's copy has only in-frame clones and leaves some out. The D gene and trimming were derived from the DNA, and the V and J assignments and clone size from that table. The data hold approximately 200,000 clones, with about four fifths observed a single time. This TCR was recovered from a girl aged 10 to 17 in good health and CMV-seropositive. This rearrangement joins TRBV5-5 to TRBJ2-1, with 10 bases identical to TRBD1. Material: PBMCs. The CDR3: CASSLGFEGTGEFF. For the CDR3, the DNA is TGTGCCAGCAGCTTGGGGTTTGAGGGGACAGGGGAATTCTTC. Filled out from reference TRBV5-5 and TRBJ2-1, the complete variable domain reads DAGVTQSPTHLIKTRGQQVTLRCSPISGHKSVSWYQQVLGQGPQFIFQYYEKEERGRGNFPDRFSARQFPNYSSELNVNALLLGDSALYLCASSLGFEGTGEFFGPGTRLTVL.